This T cell receptor beta chain was sequenced in a study of blood T cell repertoires in COVID-19. Authors' methods: Amplification of reference gene primers provided the estimated nucleated cell counts. Produced via immunoSEQ multiplex PCR; TCRdb's table is partial and in-frame only. V, J and clone size are taken as reported in that table, and D and trimming were inferred from the DNA itself. The data hold about 210,000 clones, with roughly 85% observed a single time. J was trimmed by 5 bases and V by 4 bases; bases with no gene match: 10. The CDR3 contains 16 residues. CDR1 is SGHTA and CDR2 is FQGNSA in the germline V gene.

This chain joins TRBV7-2 and TRBJ2-3; the match to TRBD2 covers 9 bases. The origin of this receptor is a woman of 80 years or more with acute or convalescent COVID-19. Sequenced: peripheral blood. CDR3 residues: CASSSSSGSREDTQYF. The CDR3 DNA is TGTGCCAGCAGCTCTAGTAGCGGGAGTAGGGAAGATACGCAGTATTTT.